The 9 T cell receptor beta chains listed next were all sequenced from one sample in a study of vaccination effects on CD4 cells after COVID-19. Their cognate antigens are unknown. It was after around 10 days of culture that CD4+ T cells were isolated. Infection with SARS-CoV-2 occurred in the person between March and December 2020, and PCR confirmed it. Either the BNT162b2 or mRNA-1273 vaccine was given to participants in two doses. Data came from immunoSEQ multiplex PCR; TCRdb stores just in-frame clones and leaves some out. The sample shows tens of thousands of clones, around 70% of them seen only once. The sample in question was CD4+ T cells from PBMCs cultured without peptide, obtained after COVID-19 vaccination. Receptors were obtained from a human donor who had a prior SARS-CoV-2 infection.

The chain links TRBV6-5 to TRBJ2-1; TRBD2 agrees at 10 bases. The V segment lost 5 bases and the J segment 3 bases; nucleotides outside the gene matches: 4. The CDR3 runs to 15 residues. Germline values: CDR1 MNHEY, CDR2 SVGAGI. The CDR3 region has the DNA TGTGCCAGCAGTCTCCTAGCGGGAGACTACAATGAGCAGTTCTTC. This translates into CASSLLAGDYNEQFF.

J is TRBJ2-5 and V is TRBV9; D is uncertain. The CDR3 contains 17 residues. Trimming took 0 bases from V and 2 from J, leaving 17 bases between them. In germline, CDR1 is SGDLS, CDR2 YYNGEE. The CDR3 here is CASSVEALGVGQETQYF. The CDR3 bases are TGTGCCAGCAGCGTAGAGGCATTGGGTGTCGGGCAAGAGACCCAGTACTTC.

V usage is TRBV5-1 and J usage is TRBJ1-1; D is ambiguous. The V end was cut by 0 bases, the J end by 5 bases, with 14 bases between. Germline CDR1 is SGHRS and CDR2 is YFSETQ. This CDR3 has 15 amino acids. This chain's CDR3 is CASSLGRGGETEAFF. CDR3 in DNA: TGCGCCAGCAGCTTGGGAAGAGGAGGAGAAACTGAAGCTTTCTTT.

This chain connects TRBV6-5 to TRBJ2-5; D not certain. Per germline, CDR1 MNHEY and CDR2 SVGAGI. This CDR3 has 15 residues. Trimming stripped 8 bases from V and 3 bases from J, with 19 bases between. Here the CDR3 DNA reads TGTGCCAGCGGAAAGAGACTTTTTCCTGAAGAGACCCAGTACTTC. Its translation is CASGKRLFPEETQYF.

The genes are TRBV10-3 and TRBJ1-1; no clear D. The CDR3 sequence is 14 residues long. The V gene lost 0 bases and the J gene lost 6 bases, with 11 bases spanning the gap. Germline V gene lookup returns CDR1 ENHRY and CDR2 SYGVKD. CDR3 coding DNA: TGTGCCATCAGTGAGTCGATGGGAGTAGCTGAAGCTTTCTTT. The encoded protein is CAISESMGVAEAFF.

This clone was observed a single time. The rearrangement joins TRBV3-1 (or the pseudogene TRBV3-2) to TRBJ2-7; 11 bases map to TRBD2. CDR3 size: 14 residues. Germline V gene sequence: CDR1 LGHDT, CDR2 YNNKEL (reference sequence). Trimming at V came to 4 bases and at J to 4 bases, leaving 3 bases not matched to a gene. The CDR3 DNA is TGTGCCAGCAGCCTTAGCGGGGGGGGTTACGAGCAGTACTTC. Its translation is CASSLSGGGYEQYF.

This clone has just one count. Within the sample, other DNA sequences also encode this same CDR3. CDR3 nucleotide sequence: TGTGCCAGCAGCTTAGTTGGTTTTAACACCGGGGAGCTGTTTTTT. Translation: CASSLVGFNTGELFF. The chain couples TRBV7-2 to TRBJ2-2; D not resolved. Trimming removed 1 base from V and 2 bases from J, with 8 bases in between. Germline values: CDR1 SGHTA, CDR2 FQGNSA. This CDR3 has 15 amino acids.

This CDR3 is CASGLVGGLAPFF. CDR3 bases: TGTGCTAGTGGTTTGGTGGGAGGGTTGGCCCCGTTCTTC. J is TRBJ2-1 and V is TRBV12-5, with 7 bases fitting TRBD2. This CDR3 has 13 amino acids. The V and J ends lost 0 bases and 15 bases, in that order; junction bases with no gene match: 8. Germline V gene lookup returns CDR1 LGHNT and CDR2 FRNRAP.

The CDR3 bases are TGCGCCAGCAGCTTGGGTCACCCGGACTATGGCTACACCTTC. It translates to CASSLGHPDYGYTF. The chain uses TRBV5-1 and TRBJ1-2; D is unresolved. CDR1 is SGHRS and CDR2 is YFSETQ in the germline V gene. Trimming took off 0 bases at V and 3 bases at J, with 9 bases between the two ends. The CDR3 has 14 amino acids.